These 17 T cell receptor beta chains originate from one sample sequenced in a study of CD8 T cells in ankylosing spondylitis. Each CDR3 protein gets one entry after TCRdb re-called the 5' RACE reads with MiXCR. Of 250,000 or so distinct CDR3 sequences listed, 20% to 30% were seen once; the top ten hold roughly 0.6%. Sequencing input: blood, either unsorted or a sorted T cell fraction (not recorded which). All receptors derive from a male donor with ankylosing spondylitis or in good health (not recorded which).

The chain uses TRBV19 and TRBJ2-6; D gene uncertain. Trimming took off 5 bases at V and 0 bases at J, with 8 bases between the two ends. CDR1 is LNHDA, CDR2 SQIVND, per germline (reference sequence). This CDR3 is built from 15 residues. The CDR3 sequence is CASSFASSGANVLTF. CDR3 DNA sequence: TGTGCCAGTAGTTTCGCTAGCTCTGGGGCCAACGTCCTGACTTTC.

This clonotype was detected many times. CDR3 residues: CSATDEPDTQYF. The DNA for the CDR3 is TGCAGTGCTACCGATGAGCCGGATACGCAGTATTTT. The rearrangement joins TRBV20-1 to TRBJ2-3; D not resolved. The CDR3 is 12 amino acids. Trimming stripped 4 bases from V and 6 bases from J, with 11 bases between. CDR1 DFQATT and CDR2 SNEGSKA come from the germline V gene (reference sequence).

At least ten counts were recorded for this clonotype. V and J are TRBV7-8 and TRBJ2-2; D not resolved. The CDR3 is made up of 14 amino acids. Trimming removed 5 bases from V and 5 bases from J, with 12 bases in between. In germline, CDR1 is SGHVS, CDR2 FQNEAQ. CDR3 bases: TGTGCCAGCAGCCTAAGGGATTTTACCGGGGAGCTGTTTTTT. This codes for CASSLRDFTGELFF.

As DNA, the CDR3 is TGTGCCAGCAGTTTATCAACAGACCATACGCAGTATTTT. This gives the protein CASSLSTDHTQYF. The chain combines TRBV12-3 or TRBV12-4 with TRBJ2-3; D gene unclear. The CDR3 runs 13 residues. V was trimmed by 2 bases and J by 7 bases, leaving 10 bases between them.

This clonotype has more than one count but fewer than ten. This chain uses TRBV20-1 with TRBJ2-7; D is ambiguous. The V and J ends lost 6 bases and 0 bases respectively, with 9 bases between them. Germline-derived CDR1 and CDR2 are DFQATT and SNEGSKA (reference sequence). The CDR3 covers 12 residues. CDR3 coding DNA: TGCAGTGCCATCCCTGCCTCCTACGAGCAGTACTTC. Protein sequence: CSAIPASYEQYF.

The chain employs TRBV6-5 and TRBJ1-2; 7 bases align to TRBD1. In germline, CDR1 is MNHEY, CDR2 SVGAGI. The CDR3 covers 15 residues. V lost 4 bases, J lost 6 bases, and 11 bases stayed unmatched. The CDR3 DNA reads TGTGCCAGCAGTTCCGGAGGAGGGGGCGTCGATGGCTACACCTTC. Protein product: CASSSGGGGVDGYTF.

This clonotype appeared many times. The chain couples TRBV20-1 to TRBJ2-5; no firm D call. The CDR3 covers 14 residues. The V and J ends lost 6 bases and 0 bases respectively, with 14 bases between them. Germline CDR1 is DFQATT and CDR2 is SNEGSKA (reference sequence). The CDR3 sequence is CSATTRKYQETQYF. DNA for the CDR3: TGCAGTGCCACAACTCGGAAGTACCAAGAGACCCAGTACTTC.

V usage is TRBV7-3 and J usage is TRBJ2-1; 7 bases align to TRBD1. J lost 3 bases, V lost 1 base, and 6 bases had no gene match. The CDR3 sequence is 16 residues long. Per germline, CDR1 SGHTA and CDR2 FQGTGA. The CDR3 sequence: CASSLIVRGHYNEQFF. The CDR3 DNA reads as TGTGCCAGCAGCTTAATAGTGAGGGGGCACTACAATGAGCAGTTCTTC.

The sample holds many counts of this clonotype. The J gene is TRBJ1-3, the V gene TRBV12-3 or TRBV12-4; D not certain. The CDR3 contains 14 residues. The ends were cut back, 3 bases at V and 4 bases at J, with 10 bases in the middle. The CDR3 region has the DNA TGTGCCAGCAGTTTCGGGGTTACGGGAAACACCATATATTTT. Amino acid sequence: CASSFGVTGNTIYF.

The CDR3 here is CSVAASVAKNIQYF. DNA for the CDR3: TGCAGCGTGGCCGCATCGGTAGCCAAAAACATTCAGTACTTC. The V and J genes are TRBV29-1 and TRBJ2-4; D not certain. This CDR3 is 14 amino acids long. Germline V gene data show CDR1 as SQVTM and CDR2 as ANQGSEA. V was clipped by 6 bases and J by 0 bases, with 12 bases between them.

This chain uses TRBV12-3 or TRBV12-4 with TRBJ2-1, with TRBD2 matching over 7 bases. Losses at the gene ends were 1 base for V and 4 bases for J; bases not matched to a gene: 7. The CDR3 consists of 16 residues. The CDR3 region is CASSLVAGVRYNEQFF. DNA of the CDR3: TGTGCCAGCAGTTTAGTGGCGGGGGTGAGGTACAATGAGCAGTTCTTC.

J is TRBJ2-1 and V is TRBV6-5; D perhaps matches TRBD1 (8 bases). V was pared by 0 bases and J by 2 bases, with 17 bases between. The CDR3 totals 18 residues. Germline values: CDR1 MNHEY, CDR2 SVGAGI. The CDR3 nucleotides read TGTGCCAGCAGTTACTCTAACACAGGGGGGAGGGCCTACAATGAGCAGTTCTTC. Amino acids: CASSYSNTGGRAYNEQFF.

This clonotype has just a few counts. The V and J genes are TRBV6-6 and TRBJ2-5; weak D call: TRBD2 (5 bases). V was pared by 5 bases and J by 4 bases, with 11 bases between. Germline V gene sequence: CDR1 MNHNY, CDR2 SVGAGI (reference sequence). The CDR3 has 13 amino acids. As DNA, the CDR3 is TGTGCCAGCAGTGTCGCGGGTGCAGAGACCCAGTACTTC. Residues: CASSVAGAETQYF.

This clonotype was counted a few times. The rearrangement uses TRBV2 and TRBJ1-3; D call uncertain. Germline CDR1 reads SNHLY; CDR2 reads FYNNEI. The V end lost 1 base, the J end lost 0 bases, and 10 bases lay between the germline ends. This CDR3 is built from 16 residues. CDR3 DNA sequence: TGTGCCAGCAGTGAAGGTACAGACCGCTCTGGAAACACCATATATTTT. This sequence encodes CASSEGTDRSGNTIYF.

The rearrangement joins TRBV29-1 to TRBJ2-7; the D gene could be TRBD1 or TRBD2 (6 bases each). V lost 4 bases and J lost 4, with 14 bases in between. Germline loops: CDR1 SQVTM, CDR2 ANQGSEA. CDR3 length: 13 residues. Here the CDR3 DNA reads TGCAGCGTTGGTGAGGGGGGTCGGTACGAGCAGTACTTC. Protein sequence: CSVGEGGRYEQYF.

This clonotype was observed many times. The CDR3 protein is CASSFAISGSRGELFF. CDR3 in DNA: TGTGCCAGCAGTTTCGCCATCTCTGGTTCGCGCGGGGAGCTGTTTTTT. The chain joins TRBV12-3 or TRBV12-4 to TRBJ2-2, with D unclear. The CDR3 has 16 residues. V dropped 3 bases and J dropped 7 bases, with 18 bases sitting between them.

This clonotype occurred a few times. The chain recombines TRBV20-1 with TRBJ2-1; TRBD2 agrees at 7 bases. After removal of 5 bases from V and 8 bases from J, the junction contained 9 bases not matched to a gene. The CDR3 loop spans 13 amino acids. Germline V CDR1 and CDR2: DFQATT, SNEGSKA (reference sequence). CDR3 protein: CSAYPRRGDEQFF. The CDR3 DNA reads as TGCAGTGCTTACCCCCGACGGGGGGATGAGCAGTTCTTC.